A selection of T cell receptor beta chains follows, all from one sample in a study of shared clonotypes between healthy human individuals. The protocol was immunoSEQ multiplex PCR, while the TCRdb copy is restricted to in-frame clones and leaves out a portion. The sample holds about 2.4 million clones, about 92% seen once. Specimen: naive CD4+ T cells sorted from blood. These TCRs come from a man younger than 35 in good health. The CDR3 runs from the conserved cysteine through the conserved F or W. D genes are given only for firm matches. Size is stated for part of the rows, as once, few or many counts, or as a class when the clone is expanded.

TRBJ2-1,.,.,15,TRBV5-1,TGCGCCAGCAGCTCATTACTCGGACAGTACAATGAGCAGTTCTTC,CASSSLLGQYNEQFF
TRBJ2-5,.,TRBD2,16,TRBV9,TGTGCCAGCAGCGTAGCCCCTAGCGGGGGGCAAGAGACCCAGTACTTC,CASSVAPSGGQETQYF
TRBJ2-5,.,TRBD1,16,TRBV28,TGTGCCAGCAGTTTTCGGCGAACGGGACAGGGGGAGACCCAGTACTTC,CASSFRRTGQGETQYF
TRBJ2-3,.,TRBD2,13,TRBV7-3,TGTGCCAGCAGCACGGGACTAGCGGGAGCTCAGTATTTT,CASSTGLAGAQYF
TRBJ2-7,.,TRBD1,15,TRBV7-3,TGTGCCAGCAGCTTCCAGACAGGGGGCTCCTACGAGCAGTACTTC,CASSFQTGGSYEQYF
TRBJ1-2,.,TRBD1,15,TRBV6-1,TGTGCCAGCAACCTGGGACAGGGAAAGTACTATGGCTACACCTTC,CASNLGQGKYYGYTF
TRBJ2-7,.,.,13,TRBV19,TGTGCCAGTAGTAGAACAGGTTCCTACGAGCAGTACTTC,CASSRTGSYEQYF
TRBJ2-3,once,TRBD1,17,TRBV5-1,TGCGCCAGCAGCTTGGGACTCGGACAGGCAGCGTCAGATACGCAGTATTTT,CASSLGLGQAASDTQYF
TRBJ1-6,.,.,13,TRBV6-5,TGTGCCAGCAGCCGGGACAAAAATTCACCCCTCCACTTT,CASSRDKNSPLHF
TRBJ2-1,.,.,13,TRBV10-1,TGCGCCAGCAGTGAGTCGGGGCCCAATGAGCAGTTCTTC,CASSESGPNEQFF
TRBJ1-1,.,TRBD1,15,TRBV30,TGTGCCTGGACTAGACAGGGGGTGATGAACACTGAAGCTTTCTTT,CAWTRQGVMNTEAFF
TRBJ2-7,.,TRBD2,14,TRBV6-5,TGTGCCAGCACCCGGACTAGCGGACCCTACGAGCAGTACTTC,CASTRTSGPYEQYF
TRBJ1-2,.,.,15,TRBV5-6,TGTGCCAGCAGCTTGGGTGTAGGGCGGGACTATGGCTACACCTTC,CASSLGVGRDYGYTF
TRBJ2-3,.,.,14,TRBV11-3,TGTGCCAGCAGCTTAGGAGTGGGAACAGATACGCAGTATTTT,CASSLGVGTDTQYF
TRBJ2-7,.,TRBD1,15,TRBV5-6,TGTGCCAGCAGCAATATCCGGGACAGAACCTACGAGCAGTACTTC,CASSNIRDRTYEQYF
TRBJ2-5,.,TRBD2,14,TRBV6-5,TGTGCCAGCCGACTAGCGGGGGTTTGGGAGACCCAGTACTTC,CASRLAGVWETQYF
TRBJ1-5,once,.,15,TRBV6-5,TGTGCCAGCAGTTACGGGCAGAAAAGCAATCAGCCCCAGCATTTT,CASSYGQKSNQPQHF
TRBJ1-2,.,.,11,TRBV28,TGTGCCTCGGGTAGTAACTATGGCTACACCTTC,CASGSNYGYTF
TRBJ2-5,.,TRBD2,16,TRBV14,TGTGCCAGCAGCCAAGCCCGACTAGCGGGATTTGTGACCCAGTACTTC,CASSQARLAGFVTQYF
TRBJ1-5,.,.,13,TRBV5-6,TGTGCCAGCACCGTGGGAGGCAATCAGCCCCAGCATTTT,CASTVGGNQPQHF